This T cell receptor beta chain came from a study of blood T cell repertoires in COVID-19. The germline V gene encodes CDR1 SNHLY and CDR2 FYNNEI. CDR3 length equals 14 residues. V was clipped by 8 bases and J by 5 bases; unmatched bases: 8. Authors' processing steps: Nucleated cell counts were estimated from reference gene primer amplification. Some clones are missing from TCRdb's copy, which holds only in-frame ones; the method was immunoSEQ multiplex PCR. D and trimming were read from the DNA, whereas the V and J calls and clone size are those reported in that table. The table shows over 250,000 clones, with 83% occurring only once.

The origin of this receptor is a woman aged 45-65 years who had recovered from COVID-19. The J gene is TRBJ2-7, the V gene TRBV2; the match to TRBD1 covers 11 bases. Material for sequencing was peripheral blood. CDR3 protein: CASGRDRGWDEQYF. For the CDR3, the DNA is TGTGCCAGCGGAAGGGACAGGGGGTGGGACGAGCAGTACTTC.